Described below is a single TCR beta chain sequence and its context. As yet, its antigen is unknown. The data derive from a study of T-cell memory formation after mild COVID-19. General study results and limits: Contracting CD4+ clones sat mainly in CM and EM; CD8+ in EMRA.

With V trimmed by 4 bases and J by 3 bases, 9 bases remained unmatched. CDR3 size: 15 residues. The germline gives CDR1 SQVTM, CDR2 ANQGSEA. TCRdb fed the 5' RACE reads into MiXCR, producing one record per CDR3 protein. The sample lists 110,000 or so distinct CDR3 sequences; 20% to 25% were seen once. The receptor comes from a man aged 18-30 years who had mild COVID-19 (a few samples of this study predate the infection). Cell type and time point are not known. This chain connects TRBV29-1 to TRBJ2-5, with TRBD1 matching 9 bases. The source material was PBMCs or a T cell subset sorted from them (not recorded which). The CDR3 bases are TGCAGCGTTGCTGCGGACAGGGGCCTTGAAGAGACCCAGTACTTC. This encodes CSVAADRGLEETQYF.